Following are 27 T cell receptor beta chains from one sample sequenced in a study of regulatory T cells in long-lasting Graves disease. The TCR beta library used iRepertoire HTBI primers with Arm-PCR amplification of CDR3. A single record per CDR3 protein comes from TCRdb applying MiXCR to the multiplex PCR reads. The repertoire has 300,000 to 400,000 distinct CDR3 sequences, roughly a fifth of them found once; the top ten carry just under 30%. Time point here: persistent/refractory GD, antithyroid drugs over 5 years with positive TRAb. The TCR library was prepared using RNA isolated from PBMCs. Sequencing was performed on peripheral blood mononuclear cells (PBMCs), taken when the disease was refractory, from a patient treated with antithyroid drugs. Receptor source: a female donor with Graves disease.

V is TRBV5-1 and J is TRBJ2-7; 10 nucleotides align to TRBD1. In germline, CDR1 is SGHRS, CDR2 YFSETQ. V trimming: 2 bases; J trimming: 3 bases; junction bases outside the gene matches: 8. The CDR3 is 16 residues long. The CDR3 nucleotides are TGCGCCAGCAGCTTACTACCGGGACAGGGGTACTACGAGCAGTACTTC. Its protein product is CASSLLPGQGYYEQYF.

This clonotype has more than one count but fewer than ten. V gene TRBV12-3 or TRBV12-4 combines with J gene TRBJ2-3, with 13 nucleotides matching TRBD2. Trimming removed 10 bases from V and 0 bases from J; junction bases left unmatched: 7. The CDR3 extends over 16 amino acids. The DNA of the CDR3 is TGTGCCACGACTAGCGGGGGGAAACCTAGCACAGATACGCAGTATTTT. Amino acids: CATTSGGKPSTDTQYF.

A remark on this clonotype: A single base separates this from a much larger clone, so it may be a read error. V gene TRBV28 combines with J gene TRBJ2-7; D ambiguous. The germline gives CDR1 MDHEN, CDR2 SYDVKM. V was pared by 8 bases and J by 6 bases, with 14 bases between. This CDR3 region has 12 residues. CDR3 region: CASGPRWGEQYF. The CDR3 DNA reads TGTGCCAGCGGCCCGCGCTGGGGCGAGCAGTACTTC. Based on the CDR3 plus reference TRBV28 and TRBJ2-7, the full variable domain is DVKVTQSSRYLVKRTGEKVFLECVQDMDHENMFWYRQDPGLGLRLIYFSYDVKMKEKGDIPEGYSVSREKKERFSLILESASTNQTSMYLCASGPRWGEQYFGPGTRLTVT.

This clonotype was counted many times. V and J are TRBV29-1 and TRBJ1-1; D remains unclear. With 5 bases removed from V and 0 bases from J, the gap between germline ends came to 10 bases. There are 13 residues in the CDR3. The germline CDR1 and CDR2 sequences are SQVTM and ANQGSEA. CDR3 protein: CSVLRLMNTEAFF. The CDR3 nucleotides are TGCAGCGTTCTAAGACTGATGAACACTGAAGCTTTCTTT.

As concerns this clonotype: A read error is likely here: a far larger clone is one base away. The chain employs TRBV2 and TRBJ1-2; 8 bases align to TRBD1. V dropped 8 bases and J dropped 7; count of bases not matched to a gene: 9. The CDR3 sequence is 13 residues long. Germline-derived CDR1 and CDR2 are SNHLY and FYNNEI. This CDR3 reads CASRLYGQGGYTF. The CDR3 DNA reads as TGTGCCAGCCGCCTCTACGGACAGGGTGGCTACACCTTC.

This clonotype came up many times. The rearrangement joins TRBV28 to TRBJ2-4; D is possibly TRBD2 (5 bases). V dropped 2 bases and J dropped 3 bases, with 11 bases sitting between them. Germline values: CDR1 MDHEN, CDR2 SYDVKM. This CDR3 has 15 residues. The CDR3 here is CASSLTGWSKNIQYF. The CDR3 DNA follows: TGTGCCAGCAGTTTAACGGGGTGGAGCAAAAACATTCAGTACTTC.

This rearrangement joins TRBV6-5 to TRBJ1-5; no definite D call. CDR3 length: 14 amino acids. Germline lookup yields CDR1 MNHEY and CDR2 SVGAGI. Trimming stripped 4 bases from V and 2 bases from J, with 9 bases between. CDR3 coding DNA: TGTGCCAGCAGTTCGCATGCTGGCAATCAGCCCCAGCATTTT. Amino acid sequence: CASSSHAGNQPQHF.

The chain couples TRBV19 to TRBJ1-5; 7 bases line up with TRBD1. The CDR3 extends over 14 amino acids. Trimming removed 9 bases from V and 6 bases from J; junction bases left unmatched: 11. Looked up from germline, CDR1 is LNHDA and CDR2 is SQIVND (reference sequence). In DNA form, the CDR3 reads TGTGCCAGCGACCAGGGGGGGTTGCCTCAGCCCCAGCATTTT. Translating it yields CASDQGGLPQPQHF.

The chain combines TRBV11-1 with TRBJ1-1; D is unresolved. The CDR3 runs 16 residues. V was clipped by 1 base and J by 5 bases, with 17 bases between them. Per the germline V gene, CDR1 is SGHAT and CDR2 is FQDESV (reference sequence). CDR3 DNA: TGTGCCAGCAGCTTAGTGGAAGGCTTACGGTGGACTGAAGCTTTCTTT. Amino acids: CASSLVEGLRWTEAFF.

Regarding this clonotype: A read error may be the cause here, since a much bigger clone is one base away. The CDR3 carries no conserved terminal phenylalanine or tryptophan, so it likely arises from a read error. CDR3 protein: CASRSTSRGGEKLFL. CDR3 coding DNA: TGTGCCAGCAGATCTACGTCCAGGGGAGGCGAAAAACTGTTTCTT. The gene calls are TRBV27 and TRBJ1-4; possible D gene TRBD1, 6 bases. The CDR3 is 15 amino acids. V lost 6 bases and J 8 bases, leaving 19 bases between the germline ends. CDR1 and CDR2 (germline): MNHEY, SMNVEV (reference sequence).

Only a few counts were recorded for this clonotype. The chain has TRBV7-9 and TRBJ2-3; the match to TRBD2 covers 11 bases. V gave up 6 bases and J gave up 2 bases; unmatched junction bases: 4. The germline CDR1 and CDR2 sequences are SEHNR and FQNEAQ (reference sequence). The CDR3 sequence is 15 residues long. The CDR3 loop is CASRTTSGVTDTQYF. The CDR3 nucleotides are TGTGCCAGCAGGACGACTAGCGGGGTCACAGATACGCAGTATTTT.

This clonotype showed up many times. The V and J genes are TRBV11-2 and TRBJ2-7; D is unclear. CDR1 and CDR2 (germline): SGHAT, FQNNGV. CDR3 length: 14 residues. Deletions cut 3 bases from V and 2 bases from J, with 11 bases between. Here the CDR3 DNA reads TGTGCCAGCAGCTTGGTTCGTAGGCCCTACGAGCAGTACTTC. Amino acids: CASSLVRRPYEQYF.

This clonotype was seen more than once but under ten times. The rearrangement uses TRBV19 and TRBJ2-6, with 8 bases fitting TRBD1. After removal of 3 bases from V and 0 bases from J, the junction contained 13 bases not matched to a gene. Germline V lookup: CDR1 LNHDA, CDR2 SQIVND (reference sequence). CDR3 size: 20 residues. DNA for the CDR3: TGTGCCAGTAGTATTCCACCATTCGGACAGGGATTCTCTGGGGCCAACGTCCTGACTTTC. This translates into CASSIPPFGQGFSGANVLTF.

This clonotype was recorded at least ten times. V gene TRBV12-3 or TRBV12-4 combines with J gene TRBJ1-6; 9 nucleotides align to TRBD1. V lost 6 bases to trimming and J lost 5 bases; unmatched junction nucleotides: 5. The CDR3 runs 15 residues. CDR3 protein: CASSGTGSHNSPLHF. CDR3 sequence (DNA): TGTGCCAGCAGCGGGACAGGGAGCCATAATTCACCCCTCCACTTT.

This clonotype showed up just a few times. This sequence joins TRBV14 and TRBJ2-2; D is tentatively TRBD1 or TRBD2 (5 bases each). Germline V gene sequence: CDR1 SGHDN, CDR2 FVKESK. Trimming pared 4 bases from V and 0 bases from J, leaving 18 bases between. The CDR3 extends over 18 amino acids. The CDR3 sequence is CASSPNPLGTANTGELFF. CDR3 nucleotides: TGTGCCAGCAGCCCCAATCCGCTGGGGACGGCGAACACCGGGGAGCTGTTTTTT.

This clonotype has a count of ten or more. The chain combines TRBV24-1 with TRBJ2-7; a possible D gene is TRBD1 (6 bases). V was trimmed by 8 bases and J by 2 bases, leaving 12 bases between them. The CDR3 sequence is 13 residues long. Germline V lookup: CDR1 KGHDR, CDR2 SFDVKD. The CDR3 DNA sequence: TGTGCCACCAAAATGGGACAAACCTACGAGCAGTACTTC. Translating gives CATKMGQTYEQYF.

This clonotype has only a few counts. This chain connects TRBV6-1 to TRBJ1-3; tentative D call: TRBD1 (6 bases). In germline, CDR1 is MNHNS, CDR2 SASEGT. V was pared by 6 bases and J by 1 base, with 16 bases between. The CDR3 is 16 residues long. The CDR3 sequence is CASSDPGGRSGNTIYF. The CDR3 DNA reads TGTGCCAGCAGCGACCCCGGGGGCCGGTCTGGAAACACCATATATTTT.

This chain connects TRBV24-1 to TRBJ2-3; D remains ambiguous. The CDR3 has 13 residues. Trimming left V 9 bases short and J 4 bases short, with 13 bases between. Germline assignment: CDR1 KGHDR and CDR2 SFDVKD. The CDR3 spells CATSSGYADTQYF. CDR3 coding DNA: TGTGCCACCTCGAGTGGGTACGCAGATACGCAGTATTTT.

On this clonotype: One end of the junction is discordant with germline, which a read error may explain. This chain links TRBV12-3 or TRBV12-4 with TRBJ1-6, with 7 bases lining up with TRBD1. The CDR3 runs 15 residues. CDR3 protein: CACSRTGTVNSPLHF. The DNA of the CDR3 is TGTGCCTGCAGTCGTACCGGGACAGTTAATTCACCCCTCCACTTT.

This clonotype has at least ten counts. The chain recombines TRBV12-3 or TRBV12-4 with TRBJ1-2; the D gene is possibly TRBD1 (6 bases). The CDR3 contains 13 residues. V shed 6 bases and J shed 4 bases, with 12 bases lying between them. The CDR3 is CASSPGTPYGYTF. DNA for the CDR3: TGTGCCAGCAGCCCCGGGACACCCTATGGCTACACCTTC.

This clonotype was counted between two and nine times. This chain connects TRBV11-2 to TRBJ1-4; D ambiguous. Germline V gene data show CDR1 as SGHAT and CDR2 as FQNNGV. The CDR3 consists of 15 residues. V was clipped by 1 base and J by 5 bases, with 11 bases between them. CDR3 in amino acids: CASSLVYSSNEKLFF. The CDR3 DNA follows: TGTGCCAGCAGCTTAGTCTACAGTTCGAATGAAAAACTGTTTTTT.

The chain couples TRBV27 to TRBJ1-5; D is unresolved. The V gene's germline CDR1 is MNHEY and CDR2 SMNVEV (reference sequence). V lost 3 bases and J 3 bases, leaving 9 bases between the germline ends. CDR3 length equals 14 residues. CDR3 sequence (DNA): TGTGCCAGCAGTTTCGAGGGAAACAATCAGCCCCAGCATTTT. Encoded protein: CASSFEGNNQPQHF.

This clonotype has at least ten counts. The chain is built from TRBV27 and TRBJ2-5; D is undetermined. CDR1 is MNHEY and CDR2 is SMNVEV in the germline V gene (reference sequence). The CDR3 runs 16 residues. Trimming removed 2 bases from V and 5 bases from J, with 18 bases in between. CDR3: CASSLLGSLGKETQYF. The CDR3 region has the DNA TGTGCCAGCAGTTTACTCGGGTCCCTGGGCAAGGAGACCCAGTACTTC.

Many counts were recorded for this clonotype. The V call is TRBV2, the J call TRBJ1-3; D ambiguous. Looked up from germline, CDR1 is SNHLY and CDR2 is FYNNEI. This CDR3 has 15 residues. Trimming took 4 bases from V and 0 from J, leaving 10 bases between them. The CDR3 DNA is TGTGCCAGCAGTGTGGAACTTTACTCTGGAAACACCATATATTTT. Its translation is CASSVELYSGNTIYF.

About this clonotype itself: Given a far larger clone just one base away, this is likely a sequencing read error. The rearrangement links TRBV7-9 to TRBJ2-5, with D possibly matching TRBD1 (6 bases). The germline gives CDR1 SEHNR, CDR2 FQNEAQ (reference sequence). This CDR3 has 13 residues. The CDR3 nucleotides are TGTGCCGGCAGCCAATCAGGGGTGGAGACCCAGTACTTC. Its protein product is CAGSQSGVETQYF.

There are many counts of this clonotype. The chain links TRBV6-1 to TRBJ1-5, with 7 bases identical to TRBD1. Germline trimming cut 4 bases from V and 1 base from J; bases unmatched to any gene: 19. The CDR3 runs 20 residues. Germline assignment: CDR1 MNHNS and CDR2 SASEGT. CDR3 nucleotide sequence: TGTGCCAGCAGTGGCGGACCGACAGGGTCGGTTCTGGGAAGCAATCAGCCCCAGCATTTT. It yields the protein CASSGGPTGSVLGSNQPQHF.

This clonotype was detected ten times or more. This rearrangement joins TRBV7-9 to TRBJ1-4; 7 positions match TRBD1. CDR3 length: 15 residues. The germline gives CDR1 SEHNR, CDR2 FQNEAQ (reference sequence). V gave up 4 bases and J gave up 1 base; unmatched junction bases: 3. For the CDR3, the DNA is TGTGCCAGCAGCTCAAGACAGGGAACTAATGAAAAACTGTTTTTT. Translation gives CASSSRQGTNEKLFF.